The rows below give T cell receptor beta chains drawn from one sample of a study of control samples from healthy donors and cancer patients. Sequencing used immunoSEQ multiplex PCR; TCRdb keeps in-frame clones, though not all of them. Of under 85,000 clones in the sample, roughly 82% were seen once. The sequenced sample was PBMCs. Receptors originate from a man in his sixties with head and neck cancer. Each CDR3 is given with its conserved first and last residue. Each record gives: D gene, V gene, J gene, clone size, CDR3 DNA, CDR3 protein. The D gene is left open where the match is weak. Some rows mark clone size as missing; the rest say once, few, many or name a class of expanded clone.

>TRBD2|TRBV28|TRBJ2-3|-
TGTGCCAGCAGCCGCTTCCCGGGACTAGCGGGAGCCTCCGGGCTGGCAGATACGCAGTATTTT
CASSRFPGLAGASGLADTQYF
>TRBD2|TRBV4-1|TRBJ2-1|-
TGCGCCAGCAGCCAAGCCGTCGTCGGGGGGAGGTATGAGCAGTTCTTC
CASSQAVVGGRYEQFF
>-|TRBV28|TRBJ2-5|few
TGTGCCAGCAGTCCCCCCAGTCGGGGTGGGGAGACCCAGTACTTC
CASSPPSRGGETQYF
>TRBD1|TRBV6-6|TRBJ2-1|-
TGTGCCAGCAGTTCCGAGGACAGGGCCCAAGGGTTCTTC
CASSSEDRAQGFF
>-|TRBV10-3|TRBJ1-2|-
TGTGCCATCAGTGATCTGGGCGGGGGGCGAAGCTATGGCTACACCTTC
CAISDLGGGRSYGYTF
>TRBD2|TRBV20-1|TRBJ2-5|-
TGCAGTGCTAGTCTCCTGCGGGGGCAAGAGACCCAGTACTTC
CSASLLRGQETQYF
>-|TRBV15|TRBJ2-3|-
TGTGCCACCAGCAGGGACCCTTCAAGCACAGATACGCAGTATTTT
CATSRDPSSTDTQYF
>-|TRBV5-4|TRBJ2-7|few
TGTGCCAGCAGCCTAATGGTCGGGCGACGGTTAAACTACGAGCAGTACTTC
CASSLMVGRRLNYEQYF
>TRBD1|TRBV27|TRBJ2-3|-
TGTGCCAGCAGCCTGACAGGGGGCACAGATACGCAGTATTTT
CASSLTGGTDTQYF
>-|TRBV7-9|TRBJ2-3|-
TGTGCCAGCAGCTTAGATTTCACACAGACAGATACGCAGTATTTT
CASSLDFTQTDTQYF
>TRBD1|TRBV6-5|TRBJ1-5|-
TGTGCCAGCAGTCAACTCGGGACAGGGGGTCAGCCCCAGCATTTT
CASSQLGTGGQPQHF
>TRBD1|TRBV29-1|TRBJ2-3|-
TGCAGCGTTGAAAGACAGGGATCAGATACGCAGTATTTT
CSVERQGSDTQYF
>-|TRBV7-8|TRBJ2-2|-
TGTGCCAGCGGCCACTCGGGCACCGGGGAGCTGTTTTTT
CASGHSGTGELFF
>-|TRBV6-5|TRBJ2-3|-
TGTGCCAGCAGTTACTCGCAGGTCCCCACAGATACGCAGTATTTT
CASSYSQVPTDTQYF
>-|TRBV10-2|TRBJ2-6|-
TGCGCCAGCAGTCAACAGGGACCTGGGGCCAACGTCCTGACTTTC
CASSQQGPGANVLTF
>TRBD1|TRBV14|TRBJ1-2|-
TGTGCCAGCAGCCAAGATTCCCTAACAGGGGAAGATGGCTACACCTTC
CASSQDSLTGEDGYTF
>-|TRBV18|TRBJ2-1|-
TGTGCCAGCTCACCTTGGGCAGCTGGTTACAATGAGCAGTTCTTC
CASSPWAAGYNEQFF
>TRBD1|TRBV28|TRBJ1-2|-
TGTGCCAGCAGTTTAGTGGCAACAGGGGGCCGGAGCTACACCTTC
CASSLVATGGRSYTF
>-|TRBV5-1|TRBJ2-5|-
TGCGCCAGCAGAGAGCAGCAAGAGACCCAGTACTTC
CASREQQETQYF
>-|TRBV15|TRBJ2-1|-
TGTGCCACCAGCAGAGATCTGGGCAGGGTAAATGAGCAGTTCTTC
CATSRDLGRVNEQFF
>-|TRBV24-1|TRBJ2-3|-
TGTGCCACCAGCGCCCCTGGCACAGATACGCAGTATTTT
CATSAPGTDTQYF
>-|TRBV29-1|TRBJ2-1|few
TGCAGCGCGGGACTGACAGCTTACAATGAGCAGTTCTTC
CSAGLTAYNEQFF
>-|TRBV6-6|TRBJ1-3|-
TGTGCCAGCGAAGACGCAGTTTCTGGAAACACCATATATTTT
CASEDAVSGNTIYF
>TRBD1|TRBV10-1|TRBJ1-1|-
TGCGCCAGCAGTGACGGAGGGACAGGAGGGACTGAAGCTTTCTTT
CASSDGGTGGTEAFF
>TRBD2|TRBV10-3|TRBJ2-1|few
TGTGCCATCAGTGAGAGACTAGCGGGAAATGAGCAGTTCTTC
CAISERLAGNEQFF
>TRBD2|TRBV4-2|TRBJ2-1|-
TGTGCCAGCAGCCAAGATACGCAGCGGGGTTACAATGAGCAGTTCTTC
CASSQDTQRGYNEQFF
>-|TRBV7-2|TRBJ1-2|-
TGTGCCAGCAGCTTCGGGACGGTTAACTATGGCTACACCTTC
CASSFGTVNYGYTF
>-|TRBV28|TRBJ1-6|-
TGTGCCACCTCGAAAGCCGCACCCCTCCACTTT
CATSKAAPLHF
>-|TRBV4-1|TRBJ1-5|-
TGCGCCAGCAGCCAATTTAATCAGCCCCAGCATTTT
CASSQFNQPQHF
>-|TRBV11-3|TRBJ2-7|-
TGTGCCAGCAGCCAATCAGGACAGTACGGCGAGCAGTACTTC
CASSQSGQYGEQYF
>-|TRBV9|TRBJ2-6|-
TGTGCCAGCAGCATCCAGGGTATCGACTCTGGGGCCAACGTCCTGACTTTC
CASSIQGIDSGANVLTF